The 13 T cell receptor beta chains in this list originate from one sample, sequenced in a study of regulatory T cells in long-lasting Graves disease. According to the study, TCR beta libraries were built with iRepertoire HTBI primers and CDR3-region Arm-PCR. TCRdb reprocessed the multiplex PCR reads with MiXCR, giving one entry per CDR3 protein. The data hold about 450,000 distinct CDR3 sequences, with around 15% observed a single time. As to time point: newly diagnosed GD, antithyroid drugs for less than 3 months. Scientists built the TCR library using RNA that was extracted from PBMCs. These data were also filed under a second study, of T cells in Graves' hyperthyroidism and ophthalmopathy.

This sample comprised peripheral blood mononuclear cells (PBMCs), obtained at new diagnosis, from a patient treated with antithyroid drugs. The receptors stem from a woman between 45 and 60 years old with Graves disease.

The chain is built from TRBV10-3 and TRBJ2-2; weak D call: TRBD1 (6 bases). The V gene's germline CDR1 is ENHRY and CDR2 SYGVKD. Trimming shortened V by 6 bases and J by 0 bases, and 14 bases separated the two germline ends. This CDR3 comprises 16 residues. CDR3 in amino acids: CAIRAKDRPNTGELFF. The DNA of the CDR3 is TGTGCCATCAGAGCGAAGGACAGACCGAACACCGGGGAGCTGTTTTTT.

The chain has TRBV7-2 and TRBJ2-1; a possible D gene is TRBD2 (6 bases). The CDR3 loop spans 14 amino acids. Trimming removed 7 bases at V and 0 bases at J, with 10 bases between. CDR1 and CDR2 from the germline V gene are SGHTA and FQGNSA. CDR3 coding DNA: TGTGCCAGCATGCGGGAAGTCTCCTACAATGAGCAGTTCTTC. Protein sequence: CASMREVSYNEQFF.

In its sample, this clonotype was seen many times. The rearrangement uses TRBV10-3 and TRBJ1-4; 8 bases fit TRBD1. There are 15 residues in the CDR3. CDR1 ENHRY and CDR2 SYGVKD come from the germline V gene. Germline trimming cut 3 bases from V and 8 bases from J; bases unmatched to any gene: 8. CDR3 sequence reads: CAISDGADREEKLFF. CDR3 DNA: TGTGCCATCAGTGACGGAGCGGACAGGGAGGAAAAACTGTTTTTT.

The chain has TRBV6-2 or TRBV6-3 and TRBJ1-6; TRBD1 might be the D (6 bases). The V gene lost 6 bases and the J gene lost 9 bases, with 15 bases spanning the gap. Germline lookup yields CDR1 MNHEY and CDR2 SVGEGT. This CDR3 is built from 14 residues. CDR3 protein: CASRQIIGGSPLHF. The CDR3 DNA reads as TGTGCCAGCAGACAAATAATAGGGGGTTCACCCCTCCACTTT.

Regarding this clonotype: A much larger clone is a single base away; this may be a read error. This chain links TRBV7-6 with TRBJ2-3; 7 bases align to TRBD2. The CDR3 covers 17 residues. Germline lookup yields CDR1 SGHVS and CDR2 FNYEAQ. CDR3 DNA sequence: TGTGCCAGCAGCTTAGCTCCCCTCGGGAGCGGGGCAGATGCGCAGTATTTT. This encodes CASSLAPLGSGADAQYF.

This clonotype appeared a few times. This chain joins TRBV13 and TRBJ2-7; D might be TRBD1 (5 bases). Trimming removed 8 bases from V and 3 bases from J, with 14 bases in between. The CDR3 sequence is 13 residues long. CDR1 and CDR2 (germline): PRHDT, FYEKMQ (reference sequence). The CDR3 DNA is TGTGCCAGCTCCCCCTCAGGGCGCTACGAGCAGTACTTC. Amino acids: CASSPSGRYEQYF.

This clonotype turned up a few times. This chain connects TRBV13 to TRBJ2-5; 9 nucleotides match TRBD2. The CDR3 spans 18 residues. Germline values: CDR1 PRHDT, CDR2 FYEKMQ (reference sequence). Germline trimming cut 5 bases from V and 7 bases from J; bases unmatched to any gene: 20. This chain's CDR3 is CASSDSPGLAGLKGTQYF. As DNA, the CDR3 is TGTGCCAGCAGCGACTCCCCGGGGCTAGCGGGACTCAAAGGGACCCAGTACTTC.

There are many counts of this clonotype. The genes are TRBV6-5 and TRBJ1-1, with D unresolved. This CDR3 has 13 amino acids. CDR1 and CDR2 from the germline V gene are MNHEY and SVGAGI. V lost 0 bases and J 11 bases, leaving 13 bases between the germline ends. The chain's CDR3 is CASSYSYSQHAFF. The CDR3 nucleotides are TGTGCCAGCAGTTACTCTTATAGCCAACATGCTTTCTTT.

This clonotype was seen a handful of times. The chain recombines TRBV12-3 or TRBV12-4 with TRBJ2-7; the match to TRBD1 covers 11 bases. The junction had 5 bases not matched to a gene; V was cut back by 1 base and J by 3 bases. The CDR3 has 16 amino acids. CDR3 coding DNA: TGTGCCAGCAGTTTAGTTGCGGGGACAGGGGGCTACGAGCAGTACTTC. This gives the protein CASSLVAGTGGYEQYF.

Many counts were recorded for this clonotype. V gene TRBV11-2 combines with J gene TRBJ1-1; D call uncertain. The germline V and J ends were trimmed by 7 bases and 0 bases, with 9 bases remaining between them. Germline CDR1 reads SGHAT; CDR2 reads FQNNGV. The CDR3 has 13 residues. The CDR3, as DNA: TGTGCCAGCATGCGGCACTTGAACACTGAAGCTTTCTTT. It encodes CASMRHLNTEAFF.

In its sample, this clonotype was seen many times. The chain links TRBV12-3 or TRBV12-4 to TRBJ2-7; 7 positions match TRBD2. Trimming took 2 bases from V and 5 from J; bases not matched to a gene: 18. This CDR3 spans 18 amino acids. In DNA, the CDR3 is TGTGCCAGCAGTTTAAGTCGGTTTTCCGTCGGGAGGAACCACGAGCAGTACTTC. Amino acids: CASSLSRFSVGRNHEQYF.

V is TRBV9 and J is TRBJ1-1; D may be TRBD1 (5 bases). CDR1 and CDR2 (germline): SGDLS, YYNGEE. The CDR3 contains 14 residues. Trimming cost V 3 bases and J 4 bases, with 13 bases left between them. CDR3 coding DNA: TGTGCCAGCAGCGCAGGGTATCTGGCCACTGAAGCTTTCTTT. It specifies CASSAGYLATEAFF.

At least ten counts were recorded for this clonotype. This chain joins TRBV20-1 and TRBJ2-1, with 8 bases lining up with TRBD1. There are 15 residues in the CDR3. V lost 5 bases and J lost 0; bases outside the gene matches: 6. The germline gives CDR1 DFQATT, CDR2 SNEGSKA (reference sequence). Written as DNA, the CDR3 is TGCAGTGCTCTAAACAGGGGGAGCTCCTACAATGAGCAGTTCTTC. Translated, it gives CSALNRGSSYNEQFF.